These 16 T cell receptor beta chains share one sample of origin, sequenced in a study of Graves' ophthalmopathy and Graves' hyperthyroidism. The TCR beta CDR3 regions underwent amplification from RNA transcripts. First-round RT-PCR with HTBI primers preceded a second-round multiplex PCR. Each CDR3 protein gets one entry after TCRdb re-called the multiplex PCR reads with MiXCR. The sample has 40,000 to 50,000 distinct CDR3 sequences; over 40% are singletons. The source material was peripheral blood. Every receptor here comes from an adult man with Graves' ophthalmopathy.

This clonotype has ten or more counts. The chain links TRBV5-5 to TRBJ2-2; possibly TRBD1 for D (6 bases). Trimming removed 2 bases at V and 1 base at J, with 9 bases between. The CDR3 length is 15 residues. Germline loops: CDR1 SGHKS, CDR2 YYEKEE (reference sequence). The CDR3: CASSLVQGNTGELFF. The DNA for the CDR3 is TGTGCCAGCAGCTTAGTACAGGGGAACACCGGGGAGCTGTTTTTT. Full variable domain (missing parts from reference TRBV5-5 and TRBJ2-2): DAGVTQSPTHLIKTRGQQVTLRCSPISGHKSVSWYQQVLGQGPQFIFQYYEKEERGRGNFPDRFSARQFPNYSSELNVNALLLGDSALYLCASSLVQGNTGELFFGEGSRLTVL.

The chain is built from TRBV9 and TRBJ1-3, with 8 bases fitting TRBD1. CDR1 is SGDLS and CDR2 is YYNGEE in the germline V gene. J gave up 3 bases and V 4 bases, and 9 bases lay outside the gene matches. The CDR3 has 16 amino acids. DNA of the CDR3: TGTGCCAGCAGCACCGGAGACAGGGGCATTGGAAACACCATATATTTT. It encodes CASSTGDRGIGNTIYF.

CDR3 nucleotides: TGCAGCGTTGAACCGCAGGGGGCGGTTGGGCAGTATTTT. Encoded protein: CSVEPQGAVGQYF. V and J are TRBV29-1 and TRBJ2-3; 8 nucleotides match TRBD1. J was trimmed by 11 bases and V by 2 bases; bases with no gene match: 9. CDR1 SQVTM and CDR2 ANQGSEA come from the germline V gene. The CDR3 runs to 13 residues.

The chain joins TRBV29-1 to TRBJ2-3; 7 bases line up with TRBD1. Looked up from germline, CDR1 is SQVTM and CDR2 is ANQGSEA. Trimming at V came to 6 bases and at J to 11 bases, leaving 20 bases not matched to a gene. The CDR3 totals 15 residues. The CDR3 spells CSVLDREESYNEQYF. The CDR3 DNA reads TGCAGCGTACTAGACAGGGAAGAATCCTACAATGAGCAGTATTTT.

The chain is built from TRBV30 and TRBJ2-7; D is uncertain. The CDR3 runs 12 residues. CDR1 is GTSNPN and CDR2 is SVGIG in the germline V gene (reference sequence). CDR3 loop: CARSDSRREQYV. CDR3 in DNA: TGTGCCAGGAGCGACTCTCGACGCGAGCAGTACGTC.

The chain combines TRBV12-5 with TRBJ2-7; D is ambiguous. V lost 1 base and J lost 8, with 0 bases in between. CDR3 length: 9 amino acids. CDR1 LGHNT and CDR2 FRNRAP come from the germline V gene. Here the CDR3 reads CASGLEQYV. The CDR3 coding sequence is TGTGCTAGTGGTTTGGAGCAGTACGTC.

CDR3 residues: CSARMTEAYEQYF. The CDR3 bases are TGCAGTGCTCGGATGACGGAGGCCTACGAGCAGTACTTC. The chain couples TRBV20-1 to TRBJ2-7, with TRBD2 as a possible D gene (5 bases). The V gene's germline CDR1 is DFQATT and CDR2 SNEGSKA (reference sequence). Trimming left V 5 bases short and J 2 bases short, with 13 bases between. This CDR3 contains 13 residues.

This clonotype came up a few times. V usage is TRBV6-5 and J usage is TRBJ2-7; tentative D call: TRBD1 (6 bases). Trimming left V 5 bases short and J 3 bases short, with 14 bases between. Germline lookup yields CDR1 MNHEY and CDR2 SVGAGI. The CDR3 contains 14 residues. The CDR3 loop is CASSPGDTYYEQYV. The CDR3 region has the DNA TGTGCCAGCAGTCCAGGGGACACTTACTACGAGCAGTACGTC.

CDR3 region: CASSAYPGGSYEQYF. The CDR3 DNA sequence: TGCGCCAGCAGTGCATACCCGGGAGGCTCCTACGAGCAGTACTTC. V and J are TRBV10-1 and TRBJ2-7; TRBD2 matches 7 bases. Germline V gene lookup returns CDR1 WNHNN and CDR2 SYGVQD (reference sequence). The ends lost 4 bases at V and 0 bases at J; junction bases unmatched: 6. The CDR3 spans 15 residues.

As DNA, the CDR3 is TGTGCCAGCAGCCCCCCAGGGGCCCAGTACTTC. It specifies CASSPPGAQYF. V is TRBV7-8 and J is TRBJ2-5; D possibly corresponds to TRBD1 (6 bases). Germline V gene sequence: CDR1 SGHVS, CDR2 FQNEAQ. V lost 5 bases and J 9 bases, leaving 10 bases between the germline ends. The CDR3 runs to 11 residues.

At least ten counts were recorded for this clonotype. V and J are TRBV5-1 and TRBJ1-2; D may be TRBD1 (5 bases). The V end lost 4 bases, the J end lost 3 bases, and 22 bases lay between the germline ends. The germline V gene encodes CDR1 SGHRS and CDR2 YFSETQ. CDR3 length: 17 residues. Written as DNA, the CDR3 is TGCGCCAGCAGCCCACACTTAACCCGGGCGGGGGACTATGGCTACACCTTC. Its protein product is CASSPHLTRAGDYGYTF.

This clonotype was seen at least ten times. The chain joins TRBV6-1 to TRBJ1-2; perhaps TRBD1 as D (6 bases). With 4 bases removed from V and 4 bases from J, the gap between germline ends came to 13 bases. This CDR3 is built from 14 residues. Germline V gene lookup returns CDR1 MNHNS and CDR2 SASEGT. The CDR3 region is CASSVQGLTYGYTF. CDR3 coding DNA: TGTGCCAGCAGTGTACAGGGATTGACCTATGGCTACACCTTC.

This clonotype is medium-sized within its sample. This chain uses TRBV20-1 with TRBJ1-4, with 7 bases lining up with TRBD1. Germline-derived CDR1 and CDR2 are DFQATT and SNEGSKA (reference sequence). J gave up 6 bases and V 3 bases, and 4 bases lay outside the gene matches. CDR3 length: 13 residues. CDR3 sequence reads: CSAREQGHEKLFF. The CDR3 nucleotides are TGCAGTGCTAGGGAACAGGGGCATGAAAAACTGTTTTTT.

The DNA for the CDR3 is TGTGCCAGCAGCCCGGACAGGGGGCCGGCCGGGGAGCTGTTTTTT. It encodes CASSPDRGPAGELFF. The genes are TRBV6-1 and TRBJ2-2, with TRBD1 identical over 11 bases. The CDR3 sequence is 15 residues long. Germline-derived CDR1 and CDR2 are MNHNS and SASEGT. V dropped 6 bases and J dropped 6; count of bases not matched to a gene: 6.

This chain uses TRBV5-1 with TRBJ1-2; D is unresolved. CDR1 is SGHRS, CDR2 YFSETQ, per germline. The CDR3 contains 13 residues. V was trimmed by 4 bases and J by 12 bases, leaving 19 bases between them. The CDR3 DNA reads as TGCGCCAGCAGCCTCTCCTACCGGGAGCAGCACACCTTC. Translated: CASSLSYREQHTF.

The genes are TRBV7-9 and TRBJ2-2; perhaps TRBD1 as D (6 bases). The ends were cut back, 9 bases at V and 2 bases at J, with 19 bases in the middle. Looked up from germline, CDR1 is SEHNR and CDR2 is FQNEAQ (reference sequence). The length of the CDR3 is 16 residues. The CDR3 sequence is CASSGAVGANTGELFF. In DNA, the CDR3 is TGTGCCAGTTCCGGAGCTGTGGGGGCCAACACCGGGGAGCTGTTTTTT. Full variable domain (rest looked up from reference TRBV7-9 and TRBJ2-2): DTGVSQNPRHKITKRGQNVTFRCDPISEHNRLYWYRQTLGQGPEFLTYFQNEAQLEKSRLLSDRFSAERPKGSFSTLEIQRTEQGDSAMYLCASSGAVGANTGELFFGEGSRLTVL.